This T cell receptor beta chain was sequenced for a study of CD4 T cells in relation to SARS-CoV-2 and coronaviruses. Overall study: ViraFEST: roughly 10-day antigen culture of PBMCs, then TCR beta CDR3 sequencing.

CDR1 is LGHDT, CDR2 YNNKEL, per germline (reference sequence). The CDR3 contains 13 residues. V was pared by 6 bases and J by 7 bases, with 2 bases of the junction left unmatched. To note about this clone: The antigen is unknown.

Data came from immunoSEQ multiplex PCR; TCRdb stores just in-frame clones and leaves some out. Of about 19,000 clones in the sample, 70% to 90% are singletons; the top ten hold approximately 12%. CD4+ T cells from unexposed donors were obtained before the COVID-19 pandemic (2011-2018). The cells were cultured for approximately ten days before CD4+ T cells were isolated. Material: CD4+ T cells from PBMCs, cultured in vitro. V gene TRBV3-1 (or the pseudogene TRBV3-2) combines with J gene TRBJ1-4; 10 bases align to TRBD1. The origin of this receptor is a human donor in good health. CDR3 amino acids: CASRGDRGEKLFF. The CDR3 coding sequence is TGTGCCAGCAGGGGGGACAGGGGTGAAAAACTGTTTTTT.